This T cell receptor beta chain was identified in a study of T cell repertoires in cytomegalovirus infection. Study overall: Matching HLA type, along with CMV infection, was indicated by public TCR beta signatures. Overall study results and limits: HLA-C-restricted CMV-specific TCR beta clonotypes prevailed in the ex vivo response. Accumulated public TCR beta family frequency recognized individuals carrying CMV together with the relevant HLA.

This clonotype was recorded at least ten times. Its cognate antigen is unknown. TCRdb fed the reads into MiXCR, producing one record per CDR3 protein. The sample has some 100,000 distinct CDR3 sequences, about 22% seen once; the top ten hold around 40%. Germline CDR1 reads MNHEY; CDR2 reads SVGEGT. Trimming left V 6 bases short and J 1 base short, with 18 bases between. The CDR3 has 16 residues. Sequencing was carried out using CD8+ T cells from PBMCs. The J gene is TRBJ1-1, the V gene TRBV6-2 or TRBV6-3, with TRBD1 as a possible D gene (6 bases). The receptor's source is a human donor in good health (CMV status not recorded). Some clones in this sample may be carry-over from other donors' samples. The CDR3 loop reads CASRPLDRTANTEAFF. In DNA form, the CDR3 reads TGTGCCAGCAGGCCCTTAGACAGGACCGCGAACACTGAAGCTTTCTTT.